This T cell receptor beta chain was retrieved from a study of metastatic and nonmetastatic thyroid tumors. About the research overall: Where malignant and benign thyroid patients were concerned, repertoires were compared across blood and tumor or nodule tissue. Overall study results and limits: Reportedly, malignant thyroid tumors had significantly higher TCR beta diversity than benign nodules, in blood and tumor.

At least ten counts were recorded for this clone. The target antigen is unknown. Authors' processing steps: CDR3 differences across clinicopathological groups were used to build a distant-metastasis classifier for papillary thyroid cancer. MiXCR reprocessed the PCR reads for TCRdb. The V and J calls were not made by the authors but by TCRdb's processing. The table has almost 70,000 clones, 11% to 15% seen once. V lost 0 bases, J lost 0 bases, and 9 bases lay in between. Germline V gene sequence: CDR1 KGHSH, CDR2 LQKENI. This CDR3 has 15 amino acids. Every patient was untreated before thyroid surgery. The sequenced material came from blood. This clonotype was sampled from a male donor with papillary thyroid cancer or a benign thyroid nodule (not recorded which). Some clones in this sample may be carry-over from other donors' samples. The chain recombines TRBV18 with TRBJ2-7; tentatively, D is TRBD1 (6 bases). CDR3 DNA: TGTGCCAGCTCACCACCGGGGGCGGTCTCCTACGAGCAGTACTTC. The encoded protein is CASSPPGAVSYEQYF.